This T cell receptor beta chain came from a study of Ad26.COV2.S vaccination and SARS-CoV-2 variants. Across the study: Donor allocation was to the COV1001 Ad26.COV2.S trial arm. Once or twice, 56 days apart, Ad26.COV2.S was delivered intramuscularly.

Indicated treatment: some 20 received Ad26.COV2.S at low or high dose, single or two shots; a few received placebo; per-sample allocation not given. Sampling was performed 63 days after the first vaccine or placebo injection. The CDR3 sequence is 11 residues long. Germline V gives CDR1 MNHEY, CDR2 SMNVEV (reference sequence). V was trimmed by 3 bases and J by 6 bases, leaving 4 bases between them. TCRdb's table, derived via immunoSEQ multiplex PCR, lists solely in-frame clones and lacks some. The table lists about 250,000 clones, around 87% of them singletons. The source of this sequence is a person aged 18 to 65 who received the Ad26.COV2.S COVID-19 vaccine or a placebo. The rearrangement joins TRBV27 to TRBJ2-3, with D uncertain. Sequencing used peripheral blood, obtained in a trial of Ad26.COV2.S vaccine versus placebo. CDR3 sequence: CASSFGDTQYF. In DNA form, the CDR3 reads TGTGCCAGCAGTTTCGGGGATACGCAGTATTTT.